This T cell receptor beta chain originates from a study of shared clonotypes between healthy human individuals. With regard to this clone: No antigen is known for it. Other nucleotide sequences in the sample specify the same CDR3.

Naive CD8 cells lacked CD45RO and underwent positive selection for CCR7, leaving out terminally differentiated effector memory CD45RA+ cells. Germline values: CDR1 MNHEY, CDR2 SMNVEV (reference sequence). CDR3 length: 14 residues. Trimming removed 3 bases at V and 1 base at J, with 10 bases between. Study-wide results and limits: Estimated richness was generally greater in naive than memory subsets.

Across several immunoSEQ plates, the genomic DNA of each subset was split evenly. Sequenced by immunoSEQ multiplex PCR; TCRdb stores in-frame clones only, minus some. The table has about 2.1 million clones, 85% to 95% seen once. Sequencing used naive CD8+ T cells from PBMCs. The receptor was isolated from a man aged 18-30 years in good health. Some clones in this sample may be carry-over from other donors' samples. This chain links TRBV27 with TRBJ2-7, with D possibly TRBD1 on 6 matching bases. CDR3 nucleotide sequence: TGTGCCAGCAGTTTGATAGACAGGTCCTACGAGCAGTACTTC. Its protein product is CASSLIDRSYEQYF.